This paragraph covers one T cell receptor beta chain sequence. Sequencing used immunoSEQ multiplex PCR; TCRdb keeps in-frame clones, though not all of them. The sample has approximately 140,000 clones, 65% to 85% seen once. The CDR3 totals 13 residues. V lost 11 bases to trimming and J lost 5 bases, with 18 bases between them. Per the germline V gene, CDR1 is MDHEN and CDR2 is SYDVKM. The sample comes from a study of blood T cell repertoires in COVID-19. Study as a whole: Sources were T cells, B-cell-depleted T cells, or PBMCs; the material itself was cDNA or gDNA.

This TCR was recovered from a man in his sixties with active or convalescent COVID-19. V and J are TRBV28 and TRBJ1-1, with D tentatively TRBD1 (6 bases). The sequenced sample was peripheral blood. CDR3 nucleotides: TGTGCCCTGGGAGGGGGGCGCGGGACTGAAGCTTTCTTT. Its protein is CALGGGRGTEAFF.